This T cell receptor beta chain was documented in a study of cytomegalovirus exposure and HLA in healthy donors. V was trimmed by 0 bases and J by 5 bases, leaving 9 bases between them. Germline CDR1 SGHRS, CDR2 YFSETQ. The length of the CDR3 is 15 residues. It was with 60 Vbeta and 13 Jbeta primers that the PCR ran. Clones were read by immunoSEQ multiplex PCR, and TCRdb kept only the in-frame ones, dropping some. This sample has 130,000 or so clones, with more than 80% found just once. Overall study results and limits: Some V segments, TRBV6-2 and TRBV6-3 among them, were indistinguishable and were therefore excluded. Analysis was carried out at a later point, and it linked a missense DCLRE1C variant to TCR beta V- and J-gene trimming. In a later analysis, specific HLA alleles were associated with 15,000 to 20,000 TCR beta sequences at a 0.05 false discovery rate. Altogether, 150 or so TCR beta chains were recorded as cytomegalovirus-associated.

As to this clone: What it binds is unknown.

The TCR originated in a woman aged 25 to 39 in good health and CMV-seropositive. The sample taken for sequencing was PBMCs. The V gene is TRBV5-1, the J gene TRBJ1-6; D is possibly TRBD1 (5 bases). The CDR3 DNA is TGCGCCAGCAGCTTGGGAACCAGGGATAATTCACCCCTCCACTTT. Translating gives CASSLGTRDNSPLHF.